These 31 T cell receptor beta chains came from one sample sequenced in a study of T cell repertoires in cytomegalovirus infection. Via MiXCR, TCRdb re-called the reads, giving one row per CDR3 protein. The sample shows approximately 250,000 distinct CDR3 sequences, over 20% of them seen only once. Specimen: CD8+ T cells from PBMCs. The origin of the receptors is a human donor in good health (CMV status not recorded). Some clones in this sample may be carry-over from other donors' samples.

This clonotype was seen a few times. V is TRBV6-1 and J is TRBJ2-7, with a tentative D call TRBD1 (6 bases). CDR3 size: 15 residues. V was clipped by 5 bases and J by 1 base, with 15 bases between them. Germline lookup yields CDR1 MNHNS and CDR2 SASEGT. The CDR3 here is CASSPTGLDSYEQYF. The CDR3 DNA follows: TGTGCCAGCAGTCCCACAGGGTTGGATTCCTACGAGCAGTACTTC.

At least ten counts were recorded for this clonotype. The genes are TRBV28 and TRBJ2-3, with D possibly called TRBD1 or TRBD2 (6 bases each). Per germline, CDR1 MDHEN and CDR2 SYDVKM. This CDR3 comprises 13 residues. Trimming took 2 bases from V and 7 from J, leaving 10 bases between them. CDR3: CASSLQGRNTQYF. DNA of the CDR3: TGTGCCAGCAGTTTACAGGGGAGGAATACGCAGTATTTT.

The genes are TRBV6-6 and TRBJ2-7, with D perhaps matching TRBD2 (6 bases). The germline V gene encodes CDR1 MNHNY and CDR2 SVGAGI (reference sequence). This CDR3 has 12 residues. V lost 5 bases and J lost 6, with 11 bases in between. Written as DNA, the CDR3 is TGTGCCAGCAGTCTAGCGTCGGCCGAGCAGTACTTC. Translating gives CASSLASAEQYF.

This clonotype was recorded a few times. The V gene is TRBV4-2, the J gene TRBJ2-7; D might be TRBD2 (6 bases). The V end was cut by 0 bases, the J end by 3 bases, with 18 bases between. This CDR3 has 17 residues. The V gene's germline CDR1 is LGHNA and CDR2 YNFKEQ. CDR3 sequence: CASSQDLNRLAHYEQYF. CDR3 DNA: TGTGCCAGCAGCCAAGACCTGAACCGGCTAGCGCACTACGAGCAGTACTTC.

The chain recombines TRBV6-1 with TRBJ2-5, with D maybe TRBD2 (5 bases). CDR3 size: 14 residues. The V gene's germline CDR1 is MNHNS and CDR2 SASEGT. The ends were cut back, 6 bases at V and 0 bases at J, with 11 bases in the middle. The CDR3 here is CASSPRGDQETQYF. The CDR3 DNA follows: TGTGCCAGCAGCCCACGGGGAGACCAAGAGACCCAGTACTTC.

The chain recombines TRBV28 with TRBJ1-1; D uncertain. The CDR3 is 11 residues long. The germline V gene encodes CDR1 MDHEN and CDR2 SYDVKM. Trimming pared 8 bases from V and 0 bases from J, leaving 4 bases between. The CDR3 loop reads CASRMNTEAFF. The CDR3 DNA sequence: TGTGCCAGCCGAATGAACACTGAAGCTTTCTTT.

The chain carries TRBV7-2 and TRBJ2-7, with 8 bases lining up with TRBD1. V was clipped by 0 bases and J by 2 bases; unmatched bases: 6. Germline V CDR1 and CDR2: SGHTA, FQGNSA. The CDR3 is 16 amino acids. The CDR3 spells CASSLAGDRSAYEQYF. CDR3 nucleotides: TGTGCCAGCAGCTTAGCGGGGGACAGGAGCGCCTACGAGCAGTACTTC.

This clonotype was seen a handful of times. The rearrangement links TRBV4-1 to TRBJ1-2; TRBD1 matches 9 bases. V dropped 0 bases and J dropped 5; count of bases not matched to a gene: 10. Germline loops: CDR1 MGHRA, CDR2 YSYEKL. The CDR3 spans 17 residues. CDR3 DNA sequence: TGCGCCAGCAGCCAAGAACCCCTCCAGACAGGGGGTTATGGCTACACCTTC. Translation: CASSQEPLQTGGYGYTF.

This clonotype showed up many times. This sequence joins TRBV19 and TRBJ1-5; possibly TRBD1 for D (5 bases). Trimming removed 6 bases at V and 5 bases at J, with 20 bases between. The CDR3 has 16 amino acids. CDR1 and CDR2 (germline): LNHDA, SQIVND (reference sequence). The DNA of the CDR3 is TGTGCCAGTAGCCTCACCCGGGACGTCTTCCATCAGCCCCAGCATTTT. Its translation: CASSLTRDVFHQPQHF.

This clonotype was counted ten times or more. The genes are TRBV6-1 and TRBJ2-3; no firm D call. V dropped 6 bases and J dropped 5 bases, with 12 bases sitting between them. The V gene's germline CDR1 is MNHNS and CDR2 SASEGT. The length of the CDR3 is 13 residues. CDR3 DNA sequence: TGTGCCAGCAGGACCGACACGGGAGATACGCAGTATTTT. Amino acid sequence: CASRTDTGDTQYF.

This clonotype has just a few counts. This chain joins TRBV2 and TRBJ2-1; either TRBD1 or TRBD2 may fit D (5 bases each). The CDR3 has 13 amino acids. The germline V and J ends were trimmed by 11 bases and 0 bases, with 11 bases remaining between them. Germline V CDR1 and CDR2: SNHLY, FYNNEI. The CDR3 is CAGGSVSYNEQFF. The DNA of the CDR3 is TGTGCCGGGGGTTCGGTCTCCTACAATGAGCAGTTCTTC.

The chain couples TRBV12-3 or TRBV12-4 to TRBJ2-1; D is unresolved. This CDR3 region has 12 residues. The V end lost 6 bases, the J end lost 6 bases, and 9 bases lay between the germline ends. The CDR3 DNA reads as TGTGCCAGCAGGATAGAATTCAATGAGCAGTTCTTC. Protein sequence: CASRIEFNEQFF.

V and J are TRBV10-3 and TRBJ2-2, with D perhaps TRBD1 or TRBD2 (5 bases each). Trimming removed 0 bases at V and 4 bases at J, with 12 bases between. Germline V gene lookup returns CDR1 ENHRY and CDR2 SYGVKD. The CDR3 length is 16 residues. The CDR3 nucleotides read TGTGCCATCAGTGAGTCCCCGGGGCGCGGCACCGGGGAGCTGTTTTTT. Its translation is CAISESPGRGTGELFF.

Worth noting for this clonotype: A much bigger clone sits one base away, suggesting this may be a read error. The chain couples TRBV6-1 to TRBJ2-2, with 9 positions matching TRBD2. CDR1 is MNHNS, CDR2 SASEGT, per germline. This CDR3 has 16 residues. Written as DNA, the CDR3 is TGTGCCAACAGTGAACCTGCGGGGGGGCTTGGCGGGGAGCTGTTTTTT. Translation gives CANSEPAGGLGGELFF.

This clonotype was picked up many times. This chain's CDR3 is CASSLFGAGTYEQYF. The CDR3 DNA reads as TGTGCCAGCAGCTTATTCGGGGCAGGAACCTACGAGCAGTACTTC. J is TRBJ2-7 and V is TRBV7-6; either TRBD1 or TRBD2 may supply D (5 bases each). The germline V gene encodes CDR1 SGHVS and CDR2 FNYEAQ. This CDR3 spans 15 amino acids. Trimming cost V 2 bases and J 2 bases, with 13 bases left between them.

This clonotype came up many times. This chain connects TRBV7-8 to TRBJ1-1; 7 bases match TRBD1. From germline, CDR1 is SGHVS and CDR2 FQNEAQ. J gave up 5 bases and V 5 bases, and 11 bases lay outside the gene matches. The CDR3 has 15 amino acids. The CDR3 region is CASSPRGQRGTEAFF. DNA for the CDR3: TGTGCCAGCAGCCCGAGGGGGCAGCGGGGGACTGAAGCTTTCTTT.

The chain has TRBV20-1 and TRBJ2-1, with a weak D call TRBD2 (5 bases). The germline V and J ends were trimmed by 0 bases and 9 bases, with 18 bases remaining between them. The CDR3 is 15 residues long. Germline V gives CDR1 DFQATT, CDR2 SNEGSKA (reference sequence). The CDR3 is CSARDGVGPSVEQFF. The CDR3 bases are TGCAGTGCTAGAGACGGGGTCGGTCCCTCGGTTGAGCAGTTCTTC.

J is TRBJ1-2 and V is TRBV25-1; no reliable D call. Germline CDR1 MGHDK, CDR2 SYGVNS. With 8 bases removed from V and 6 bases from J, the gap between germline ends came to 10 bases. This CDR3 comprises 11 residues. CDR3 coding DNA: TGTGCCAGCTTAAGATTTAATGGCTACACCTTC. The encoded protein is CASLRFNGYTF.

This clonotype appeared a few times. The rearrangement links TRBV30 to TRBJ2-2; D unclear. The CDR3 has 11 residues. V was cut by 6 bases and J by 4 bases, with 6 bases left in between. Looked up from germline, CDR1 is GTSNPN and CDR2 is SVGIG (reference sequence). The CDR3 protein is CACTRTGELFF. As DNA, the CDR3 is TGTGCCTGCACCCGCACCGGGGAGCTGTTTTTT.

A note on this clonotype: Relative to the germline gene, one junction end is altered; a read error may explain this. This sequence joins TRBV11-1 and TRBJ1-1; D is uncertain. CDR3 length equals 13 residues. CDR1 SGHAT and CDR2 FQDESV come from the germline V gene (reference sequence). Here the CDR3 DNA reads TGTGCCAGCAGCATCACAGTGAACACTGAAGCTTTGTTT. Translated, it gives CASSITVNTEALF. Full variable domain (outside the CDR3, taken from reference TRBV11-1 and TRBJ1-1): EAEVAQSPRYKITEKSQAVAFWCDPISGHATLYWYRQILGQGPELLVQFQDESVVDDSQLPKDRFSAERLKGVDSTLKIQPAELGDSAMYLCASSITVNTEALFGQGTRLTVV.

The CDR3 DNA is TGCAGTGCTAGCCTCGCCTCTACGACTGAAGCTTTCTTT. Residues: CSASLASTTEAFF. This chain joins TRBV20-1 and TRBJ1-1; D unresolved. V was pared by 3 bases and J by 5 bases, with 13 bases between. Germline CDR1 reads DFQATT; CDR2 reads SNEGSKA (reference sequence). CDR3 length: 13 residues.

There are a few counts of this clonotype. J is TRBJ2-3 and V is TRBV6-5, with D possibly TRBD2 on 5 matching bases. Trimming cost V 7 bases and J 9 bases, with 11 bases left between them. Germline assignment: CDR1 MNHEY and CDR2 SVGAGI. CDR3 length: 11 amino acids. The CDR3 DNA reads as TGTGCCAGCACGGGGTCAGGAACGCAGTATTTT. Protein product: CASTGSGTQYF.

V and J are TRBV20-1 and TRBJ2-3, with D uncertain. The CDR3 runs 10 residues. Germline CDR1 reads DFQATT; CDR2 reads SNEGSKA (reference sequence). The CDR3 DNA is TGCAGCGCCGGTAGAGATACGCAGTATTTT. It specifies CSAGRDTQYF.

The chain links TRBV12-5 to TRBJ2-3, with 8 bases fitting TRBD1. This CDR3 has 15 residues. Germline V CDR1 and CDR2: LGHNT, FRNRAP. The V and J ends lost 6 bases and 3 bases, in that order; junction bases with no gene match: 8. CDR3 sequence (DNA): TGTGCTAGTGGCGAGGGGACAGGCGAAACAGATACGCAGTATTTT. Its protein product is CASGEGTGETDTQYF.

This clonotype was seen repeatedly, ten times or more. The rearrangement uses TRBV19 and TRBJ2-1, with TRBD2 identical over 8 bases. The CDR3 has 14 residues. The junction had 5 bases not matched to a gene; V was cut back by 6 bases and J by 4 bases. Looked up from germline, CDR1 is LNHDA and CDR2 is SQIVND (reference sequence). CDR3: CASRRGGAYNEQFF. The CDR3 DNA follows: TGTGCCAGTAGACGGGGGGGGGCTTACAATGAGCAGTTCTTC.

Only a few counts were recorded for this clonotype. This sequence joins TRBV6-8 and TRBJ2-1; perhaps TRBD1 as D (6 bases). Trimming pared 6 bases from V and 9 bases from J, leaving 18 bases between. The germline gives CDR1 MNHGY, CDR2 SAAAGT. The CDR3 contains 14 residues. The CDR3 region is CASSPLGEGGEQFF. In nucleotides, the CDR3 is TGTGCCAGCAGCCCCCTGGGAGAAGGGGGTGAGCAGTTCTTC.

V usage is TRBV7-9 and J usage is TRBJ2-7; 8 nucleotides agree with TRBD1. The CDR3 loop spans 16 amino acids. The germline V gene encodes CDR1 SEHNR and CDR2 FQNEAQ (reference sequence). J was trimmed by 4 bases and V by 5 bases; bases with no gene match: 13. The CDR3 sequence is CASSPRATGVGYEQYF. Written as DNA, the CDR3 is TGTGCCAGCAGCCCACGGGCGACAGGGGTGGGGTACGAGCAGTACTTC.

The V and J genes are TRBV14 and TRBJ1-2, with 9 positions matching TRBD1. CDR3 length: 15 residues. Germline V gene sequence: CDR1 SGHDN, CDR2 FVKESK. Trimming took 3 bases from V and 4 from J; bases not matched to a gene: 6. CDR3 protein: CASSHGTGLGYGYTF. CDR3 coding DNA: TGTGCCAGCAGCCATGGGACAGGGCTTGGCTATGGCTACACCTTC.

The J gene is TRBJ2-7, the V gene TRBV15; TRBD2 agrees at 10 bases. Trimming at V came to 0 bases and at J to 7 bases, leaving 6 bases not matched to a gene. Germline lookup yields CDR1 LNHNV and CDR2 YYDKDF (reference sequence). The CDR3 is made up of 15 amino acids. The CDR3 DNA reads TGTGCCACCAGCAGAGATGCTAGCGGGGGCTGGGAGCAGTACTTC. Protein sequence: CATSRDASGGWEQYF.

This clonotype was recorded a few times. The V gene is TRBV7-9, the J gene TRBJ2-2, with D possibly being TRBD2 (5 bases). V lost 1 base and J lost 6, with 9 bases in between. In germline, CDR1 is SEHNR, CDR2 FQNEAQ (reference sequence). The CDR3 runs to 14 residues. CDR3 DNA: TGTGCCAGCAGCTTAGTCGAGGGTGCCGGGGAGCTGTTTTTT. It codes for CASSLVEGAGELFF.

This clonotype was observed at least ten times. The rearrangement joins TRBV29-1 to TRBJ2-7; 12 bases are a match to TRBD2. CDR3 length equals 15 residues. Per the germline V gene, CDR1 is SQVTM and CDR2 is ANQGSEA. J was trimmed by 2 bases and V by 4 bases; bases with no gene match: 6. This CDR3 is CSVVSSGGDPYEQYF. CDR3 nucleotide sequence: TGCAGCGTTGTCTCTAGCGGGGGGGATCCCTACGAGCAGTACTTC.